This T cell receptor (beta chain) was documented in a study of human T cells and chemical hapten exposure. Study in general: Slight volume differences across pooled libraries mainly accounted for varying per-sample TCR yields.

Only one count was recorded for this clonotype. Its antigen is still unknown. Unfractionated whole blood yielded total RNA. CDR3 size: 13 residues. V lost 1 base and J lost 1, with 3 bases in between. Original data processing: TCRs per sample had a median of about 100,000 and ranged from about 20,000 to 700,000. TCRdb fed the 5' RACE reads into MiXCR, producing one record per CDR3 protein. TCRdb's processing, not the study's, gives the V and J calls here. The repertoire includes roughly 81,000 distinct CDR3 sequences, 6.5% to 8.5% of them detected once, and approximately 2.1% sits in the top ten. Study-level findings and limits: Those TCRs sitting above 1 in 1000 frequency stayed the same with DPC sensitization.

This TCR derives from a male donor in good health. This chain links TRBV12-3 or TRBV12-4 with TRBJ2-3, with D unclear. The CDR3 protein is CASSLDRTDTQYF. The CDR3 DNA reads TGTGCCAGCAGTTTAGACCGCACAGATACGCAGTATTTT.